Listed below are T cell receptor beta chains from one sample, sequenced in a study of T cell repertoires in cytomegalovirus infection. TCRdb re-called the reads with MiXCR, one entry per CDR3 protein. The table lists approximately 170,000 distinct CDR3 sequences, 17% of them singletons. The sample taken for sequencing was CD8+ T cells from PBMCs. The receptors here all came from a human donor in good health (CMV status not recorded). Some clones in this sample may be carry-over from other donors' samples. Both conserved end residues are part of each CDR3. The D gene is left open where the match is weak. Expanded clones are given a class, and other clones once, few, many or no size at all.

CDR3aa: CASSGRKVAPGTDTQYF
CDR3nt: TGTGCCAGCAGCGGACGGAAGGTCGCCCCGGGCACAGATACGCAGTATTTT
d_gene: .
abundance: .
v_gene: TRBV7-8
j_gene: TRBJ2-3

CDR3aa: CASSFGFGHEQYF
CDR3nt: TGTGCCAGCAGTTTCGGATTTGGCCACGAGCAGTACTTC
d_gene: .
abundance: .
v_gene: TRBV12-3/TRBV12-4
j_gene: TRBJ2-7

CDR3aa: CASRAGLAGELFF
CDR3nt: TGTGCCAGCAGGGCAGGATTAGCCGGGGAGCTGTTTTTT
d_gene: .
abundance: .
v_gene: TRBV27
j_gene: TRBJ2-2

CDR3aa: CASSLKGSGEQYF
CDR3nt: TGTGCCAGCAGCTTAAAGGGCAGCGGCGAGCAGTACTTC
d_gene: .
abundance: .
v_gene: TRBV7-3
j_gene: TRBJ2-7

CDR3aa: CASTPGGGHNEQFF
CDR3nt: TGTGCCAGCACTCCCGGGGGGGGGCACAATGAGCAGTTCTTC
d_gene: TRBD2
abundance: .
v_gene: TRBV12-3/TRBV12-4
j_gene: TRBJ2-1

CDR3aa: CASSPAGTQIEQYF
CDR3nt: TGTGCCAGCAGCCCGGCCGGGACACAAATTGAGCAGTACTTC
d_gene: .
abundance: few
v_gene: TRBV7-2
j_gene: TRBJ2-7

CDR3aa: CASTHTPGQGRSGNTIYF
CDR3nt: TGTGCCAGCACCCACACTCCGGGACAGGGCCGCTCTGGAAACACCATATATTTT
d_gene: TRBD1
abundance: .
v_gene: TRBV6-6
j_gene: TRBJ1-3

CDR3aa: CASSPGDEQYF
CDR3nt: TGTGCCAGCAGCCCAGGGGACGAGCAGTACTTC
d_gene: .
abundance: .
v_gene: TRBV6-2/TRBV6-3
j_gene: TRBJ2-7

CDR3aa: CASSWDSNTGELFF
CDR3nt: TGTGCCAGCAGCTGGGACTCGAACACCGGGGAGCTGTTTTTT
d_gene: .
abundance: few
v_gene: TRBV7-2
j_gene: TRBJ2-2

CDR3aa: CASSYGATRTDTQYF
CDR3nt: TGTGCCAGCAGTTACGGGGCTACCCGCACAGATACGCAGTATTTT
d_gene: .
abundance: .
v_gene: TRBV6-2/TRBV6-3
j_gene: TRBJ2-3

CDR3aa: CASSLLNSPLHF
CDR3nt: TGTGCCAGCAGTTTACTGAATTCACCCCTCCACTTT
d_gene: .
abundance: few
v_gene: TRBV27
j_gene: TRBJ1-6

CDR3aa: CASSLSGRTEAFF
CDR3nt: TGTGCCAGCAGTTTATCAGGGCGCACTGAAGCTTTCTTT
d_gene: .
abundance: few
v_gene: TRBV27
j_gene: TRBJ1-1

CDR3aa: CASSLMRRDNEQFF
CDR3nt: TGTGCCAGCAGTTTAATGCGCAGGGACAATGAGCAGTTCTTC
d_gene: .
abundance: many
v_gene: TRBV28
j_gene: TRBJ2-1

CDR3aa: CASILNTEAFF
CDR3nt: TGTGCCAGCATTTTGAACACTGAAGCTTTCTTT
d_gene: .
abundance: many
v_gene: TRBV28
j_gene: TRBJ1-1